Shown below are 30 T cell receptor beta chains from a single sample sequenced in a study of technical replicates of blood from a few donors. The repertoire was sequenced with immunoSEQ multiplex PCR; TCRdb's copy has only in-frame clones and lacks some. The sample has some 14,000 clones; over 80% are singletons. What was sequenced was PBMCs. The receptors were gathered from a human donor in good health.

The genes are TRBV11-1 and TRBJ2-1, with TRBD2 identical over 7 bases. The CDR3 sequence is 18 residues long. Losses at the gene ends were 4 bases for V and 0 bases for J; bases not matched to a gene: 12. Germline CDR1 and CDR2: SGHAT and FQDESV (reference sequence). In DNA form, the CDR3 reads TGTGCCAGCAGCTCCCGGGGGGTGGCGGGGGACTCCTACAATGAGCAGTTCTTC. Amino acids: CASSSRGVAGDSYNEQFF.

The chain employs TRBV6-1 and TRBJ2-7; 14 bases map to TRBD2. The germline V gene has CDR1 MNHNS and CDR2 SASEGT. CDR3 size: 16 residues. V lost 6 bases, J lost 7 bases, and 11 bases stayed unmatched. CDR3 residues: CASREPGLAGVGEQYF. The CDR3 region has the DNA TGTGCCAGCAGGGAACCGGGACTAGCGGGAGTGGGGGAGCAGTACTTC.

This rearrangement joins TRBV6-1 to TRBJ2-7; 8 bases are shared with TRBD2. CDR3 length equals 15 residues. V was clipped by 5 bases and J by 1 base; unmatched bases: 7. CDR1 is MNHNS, CDR2 SASEGT, per germline. This CDR3 reads CASSLGLEGSYEQYF. DNA for the CDR3: TGTGCCAGCAGTTTGGGACTAGAGGGGTCCTACGAGCAGTACTTC.

The chain recombines TRBV6-5 with TRBJ2-3; D may be TRBD2 (6 bases). The CDR3 is 15 residues long. In germline, CDR1 is MNHEY, CDR2 SVGAGI. With 0 bases removed from V and 4 bases from J, the gap between germline ends came to 11 bases. Written as DNA, the CDR3 is TGTGCCAGCAGTTACTCGGGACTCCGATCAGATACGCAGTATTTT. Residues: CASSYSGLRSDTQYF.

The genes are TRBV18 and TRBJ1-4; 7 nucleotides line up with TRBD1. V was pared by 4 bases and J by 8 bases, with 13 bases of the junction left unmatched. This CDR3 has 16 residues. Per germline, CDR1 KGHSH and CDR2 LQKENI. Here the CDR3 DNA reads TGTGCCAGCTCACATATACAGGGGCCGCCGGTGGAAAAACTGTTTTTT. Translation: CASSHIQGPPVEKLFF.

This clone was found a few times. The chain uses TRBV7-6 and TRBJ2-7, with D perhaps matching TRBD2 (5 bases). Trimming cost V 2 bases and J 12 bases, with 17 bases left between them. CDR1 is SGHVS and CDR2 is FNYEAQ in the germline V gene. The length of the CDR3 is 13 residues. The CDR3 loop reads CASSLRLSGRWYF. The CDR3 region has the DNA TGTGCCAGCAGCTTAAGACTATCAGGTCGGTGGTACTTC. The full variable domain, in which reference TRBV7-6 and TRBJ2-7 provide the parts outside the CDR3, is GAGVSQSPRYKVTKRGQDVALRCDPISGHVSLYWYRQALGQGPEFLTYFNYEAQQDKSGLPNDRFSAERPEGSISTLTIQRTEQRDSAMYRCASSLRLSGRWYFGPGTRLTVT.

The chain joins TRBV6-5 to TRBJ1-1; D unclear. The CDR3 is made up of 13 amino acids. Per germline, CDR1 MNHEY and CDR2 SVGAGI. V lost 6 bases, J lost 1 base, and 9 bases lay in between. The CDR3 region is CASSQRQNTEAFF. DNA of the CDR3: TGTGCCAGCAGCCAAAGACAGAACACTGAAGCTTTCTTT.

The chain combines TRBV5-1 with TRBJ2-2; D possibly corresponds to TRBD2 (5 bases). In germline, CDR1 is SGHRS, CDR2 YFSETQ. The CDR3 extends over 15 amino acids. Trimming took 3 bases from V and 5 from J, leaving 14 bases between them. As DNA, the CDR3 is TGCGCCAGCAGCTGGGGAGAGGCACGAACCGGGGAGCTGTTTTTT. It yields the protein CASSWGEARTGELFF.

The J gene is TRBJ2-2, the V gene TRBV11-3, with 7 bases fitting TRBD2. This CDR3 comprises 15 residues. Germline assignment: CDR1 SGHNT and CDR2 YENEEA. Losses at the gene ends were 2 bases for V and 2 bases for J; bases not matched to a gene: 2. CDR3 DNA: TGTGCCAGCAGCTTATGGGAGGGAAACACCGGGGAGCTGTTTTTT. This codes for CASSLWEGNTGELFF.

The V gene is TRBV23-1, the J gene TRBJ2-1; D may be TRBD2 (5 bases). TRBV23-1 qualifies as an ORF whose function is uncertain. The CDR3 length is 17 residues. V was shortened by 4 bases and J by 2 bases, with 18 bases between the two germline ends. The CDR3 here is CASSLPLQSGTYNEQFF. The CDR3 DNA is TGCGCCAGCAGTCTCCCGCTGCAGTCCGGGACCTACAATGAGCAGTTCTTC.

V is TRBV11-2 and J is TRBJ2-1; 8 nucleotides align to TRBD1. Germline V CDR1 and CDR2: SGHAT, FQNNGV. CDR3 length equals 15 residues. V lost 5 bases and J lost 7; bases outside the gene matches: 10. The CDR3 is CASSPDRGGGNEQFF. CDR3 DNA sequence: TGTGCCAGCAGCCCAGACAGGGGCGGAGGTAATGAGCAGTTCTTC. Drawing the rest from reference TRBV11-2 and TRBJ2-1, the complete variable domain is EAGVAQSPRYKIIEKRQSVAFWCNPISGHATLYWYQQILGQGPKLLIQFQNNGVVDDSQLPKDRFSAERLKGVDSTLKIQPAKLEDSAVYLCASSPDRGGGNEQFFGPGTRLTVL.

This sequence joins TRBV9 and TRBJ2-5; 7 nucleotides line up with TRBD1. Trimming removed 0 bases from V and 5 bases from J; junction bases left unmatched: 4. CDR1 and CDR2 (germline): SGDLS, YYNGEE. The length of the CDR3 is 14 residues. As DNA, the CDR3 is TGTGCCAGCAGCGTAGGGCAGGGGGAGGAGACCCAGTACTTC. It specifies CASSVGQGEETQYF.

The chain links TRBV10-3 to TRBJ2-7, with D perhaps matching TRBD1 (5 bases). From germline, CDR1 is ENHRY and CDR2 SYGVKD. The CDR3 runs to 13 residues. The V gene lost 4 bases and the J gene lost 1 base, with 8 bases spanning the gap. CDR3 in DNA: TGTGCCATCAGTGGTACAGGTTCCTACGAGCAGTACTTC. Its translation is CAISGTGSYEQYF.

The V call is TRBV30, the J call TRBJ1-2, with TRBD1 matching over 9 bases. V gave up 5 bases and J gave up 7 bases; unmatched junction bases: 8. This CDR3 has 13 residues. Germline V gene sequence: CDR1 GTSNPN, CDR2 SVGIG (reference sequence). The CDR3 region is CAWDTGGAVGYTF. The CDR3 region has the DNA TGTGCCTGGGATACAGGGGGCGCGGTTGGCTACACCTTC.

The chain employs TRBV5-4 and TRBJ2-3, with 13 bases that match TRBD2. The CDR3 covers 17 residues. From germline, CDR1 is SGHNT and CDR2 YYREEE (reference sequence). V lost 4 bases to trimming and J lost 2 bases; unmatched junction nucleotides: 7. CDR3 coding DNA: TGTGCCAGCAGCACACGACTAGCGGGAGGACCCACAGATACGCAGTATTTT. It is translated as CASSTRLAGGPTDTQYF.

The J gene is TRBJ1-2, the V gene TRBV6-5; 10 bases map to TRBD1. The CDR3 is made up of 15 amino acids. Germline CDR1 MNHEY, CDR2 SVGAGI. V lost 2 bases to trimming and J lost 5 bases; unmatched junction nucleotides: 5. The CDR3 bases are TGTGCCAGCAGTTACATGGGACAGGGGAGGTATGGCTACACCTTC. Translated: CASSYMGQGRYGYTF.

V and J are TRBV11-1 and TRBJ1-2, with 7 bases identical to TRBD1. CDR1 and CDR2 from the germline V gene are SGHAT and FQDESV (reference sequence). The CDR3 runs 14 residues. V was clipped by 1 base and J by 4 bases; unmatched bases: 3. Here the CDR3 DNA reads TGTGCCAGCAGCTTAGGGGACAGCCCCTATGGCTACACCTTC. Its translation: CASSLGDSPYGYTF.

The V and J genes are TRBV19 and TRBJ1-5, with D uncertain. V was shortened by 6 bases and J by 6 bases, with 9 bases between the two germline ends. In germline, CDR1 is LNHDA, CDR2 SQIVND (reference sequence). This CDR3 has 12 amino acids. Here the CDR3 reads CASSQSSQPQHF. In DNA form, the CDR3 reads TGTGCCAGTAGCCAGTCCAGTCAGCCCCAGCATTTT. The full variable domain, with the rest looked up from reference TRBV19 and TRBJ1-5, is DGGITQSPKYLFRKEGQNVTLSCEQNLNHDAMYWYRQDPGQGLRLIYYSQIVNDFQKGDIAEGYSVSREKKESFPLTVTSAQKNPTAFYLCASSQSSQPQHFGDGTRLSIL.

V is TRBV5-1 and J is TRBJ2-1; 9 positions agree with TRBD2. The CDR3 has 15 amino acids. The germline V gene has CDR1 SGHRS and CDR2 YFSETQ. Trimming cost V 1 base and J 5 bases; bases outside gene matches: 4. The CDR3 loop reads CASSLRLAGHNEQFF. The CDR3 coding sequence is TGCGCCAGCAGCTTGCGGCTAGCGGGACACAATGAGCAGTTCTTC.

The chain uses TRBV28 and TRBJ2-1; 8 bases line up with TRBD2. Germline V gene sequence: CDR1 MDHEN, CDR2 SYDVKM. Losses at the gene ends were 1 base for V and 11 bases for J; bases not matched to a gene: 7. This CDR3 region has 14 residues. In nucleotides, the CDR3 is TGTGCCAGCAGTTTATATAGGCTAGCGGGCCAGCAGTTCTTC. Translation: CASSLYRLAGQQFF.

The V call is TRBV7-8, the J call TRBJ2-2, with D possibly being TRBD2 (6 bases). The CDR3 length is 14 residues. Trimming took off 3 bases at V and 5 bases at J, with 10 bases between the two ends. Looked up from germline, CDR1 is SGHVS and CDR2 is FQNEAQ. In DNA form, the CDR3 reads TGTGCCAGCAGCTTCACAGGAGGGACCGGGGAGCTGTTTTTT. Its translation is CASSFTGGTGELFF.

The V gene is TRBV6-1, the J gene TRBJ2-1, with 11 bases that match TRBD2. There are 17 residues in the CDR3. Germline V gives CDR1 MNHNS, CDR2 SASEGT. Trimming cost V 4 bases and J 4 bases; bases outside gene matches: 9. CDR3 nucleotide sequence: TGTGCCAGCAGTGTATACTTAGCGGGAGGGCCTTACAATGAGCAGTTCTTC. Translating gives CASSVYLAGGPYNEQFF.

This clone was recorded a few times. The gene calls are TRBV7-9 and TRBJ1-1; TRBD1 might be the D (5 bases). The CDR3 covers 15 residues. Trimming shortened V by 1 base and J by 3 bases, and 12 bases separated the two germline ends. Germline loops: CDR1 SEHNR, CDR2 FQNEAQ (reference sequence). CDR3 residues: CASSLEEGRDTEAFF. The CDR3 DNA follows: TGTGCCAGCAGCTTAGAGGAGGGGCGGGACACTGAAGCTTTCTTT. The full variable domain, rest sourced from reference TRBV7-9 and TRBJ1-1, is DTGVSQNPRHKITKRGQNVTFRCDPISEHNRLYWYRQTLGQGPEFLTYFQNEAQLEKSRLLSDRFSAERPKGSFSTLEIQRTEQGDSAMYLCASSLEEGRDTEAFFGQGTRLTVV.

In this sample, this clone turned up once. The V gene is TRBV10-1, the J gene TRBJ2-2, with TRBD2 matching over 7 bases. Germline trimming cut 3 bases from V and 2 bases from J; bases unmatched to any gene: 12. The CDR3 extends over 18 amino acids. CDR1 and CDR2 (germline): WNHNN, SYGVQD (reference sequence). CDR3: CASSDRSSGTVNTGELFF. The CDR3 DNA follows: TGCGCCAGCAGTGACAGGTCTAGCGGAACAGTAAACACCGGGGAGCTGTTTTTT.

This clone has a handful of counts. V is TRBV6-6 and J is TRBJ2-7; D not resolved. Germline values: CDR1 MNHNY, CDR2 SVGAGI (reference sequence). V shed 5 bases and J shed 4 bases, with 15 bases lying between them. The CDR3 is made up of 14 amino acids. The CDR3, as DNA: TGTGCCAGCAGTCCGGTCCTCGGGTCGTACGAGCAGTACTTC. It translates to CASSPVLGSYEQYF.

The CDR3 region has the DNA TGTGCCAGCAGTCCGCGGACCGGTGGGGCTTACGAGCAGTACTTC. It translates to CASSPRTGGAYEQYF. V usage is TRBV6-5 and J usage is TRBJ2-7; TRBD1 might be the D (5 bases). This CDR3 is built from 15 residues. Trimming shortened V by 5 bases and J by 4 bases, and 18 bases separated the two germline ends. Germline V gene lookup returns CDR1 MNHEY and CDR2 SVGAGI.

This clone was detected only a few times. J is TRBJ1-5 and V is TRBV27; 11 bases map to TRBD1. CDR1 is MNHEY and CDR2 is SMNVEV in the germline V gene (reference sequence). The CDR3 contains 17 residues. The trim removed 5 bases at V and 4 bases at J, leaving 10 bases unmatched. As DNA, the CDR3 is TGTGCCAGCAGTCCCCGGACAGGGGGCCTTTGGAATCAGCCCCAGCATTTT. As protein: CASSPRTGGLWNQPQHF.

The gene calls are TRBV6-1 and TRBJ2-7; the match to TRBD1 covers 9 bases. The CDR3 has 13 amino acids. Germline CDR1 reads MNHNS; CDR2 reads SASEGT. The V gene end was trimmed by 5 bases and the J gene end by 2 bases; junction bases not matched to a gene: 1. The CDR3 coding sequence is TGTGCCAGCAGTTGGGACAGGGCCTACGAGCAGTACTTC. Protein: CASSWDRAYEQYF.

The J gene is TRBJ2-7, the V gene TRBV27, with D tentatively TRBD2 (5 bases). This CDR3 is 13 amino acids long. Trimming stripped 3 bases from V and 6 bases from J, with 12 bases between. Germline CDR1 and CDR2: MNHEY and SMNVEV (reference sequence). CDR3 bases: TGTGCCAGCAGTTTCCCCGGGATTTCCGAGCAGTACTTC. This sequence encodes CASSFPGISEQYF.

This clone was seen a few times. The chain recombines TRBV2 with TRBJ1-3; D is unresolved. Trimming pared 1 base from V and 2 bases from J, leaving 9 bases between. Per germline, CDR1 SNHLY and CDR2 FYNNEI. This CDR3 region has 15 residues. The CDR3 DNA sequence: TGTGCCAGCAGTGAAGGCGACTCTGCTGGAAACACCATATATTTT. This gives the protein CASSEGDSAGNTIYF.